This T cell receptor (beta chain) was captured in a study of Graves' ophthalmopathy and Graves' hyperthyroidism (dated by TCRdb to the late 2010s). With regard to the full study: Peripheral blood was collected at initial diagnosis, before any treatment. To tell Graves' ophthalmopathy apart from Graves' hyperthyroidism, and to predict which patients would progress to ophthalmopathy, the study relied on TCR beta repertoire signatures. To explore V-J signatures that distinguish ophthalmopathy from hyperthyroidism, a discovery set of 100 patients was enrolled, made up of more than 40 with ophthalmopathy and 55 to 65 with stable hyperthyroidism. An independent validation cohort comprised around 20 hyperthyroidism patients and 15 to 17 patients who later progressed from hyperthyroidism to ophthalmopathy. In total, approximately 130 blood samples were TCR-sequenced: under 45 ophthalmopathy, under 85 hyperthyroidism and roughly 17 hyperthyroidism-to-ophthalmopathy patients. For training and testing, the 100 patients in the discovery cohort were randomly divided in a 7:3 ratio. Following sampling, methimazole starting at 30 mg daily was administered to hyperthyroidism patients, and high-dose intravenous methylprednisolone was administered to ophthalmopathy patients. In about six hyperthyroidism patients, the T-cell repertoire of thyroid tissue was compared with the T-cell repertoire of blood.

For this clonotype: Which antigen it targets is not known. No base quality information exists; no much larger clone differs at one position.

For repertoire sequencing, TCR beta CDR3 regions were amplified from RNA transcripts. A first-round RT-PCR used HTBI primers with the Qiagen OneStep RT-PCR kit, followed by a second-round multiplex PCR, size selection and purification. Sequencing of the libraries was carried out on an Illumina HiSeq2000 in paired-end mode with 100 bp reads. Processing in the source paper ran as follows. Reads were processed with SOAPnuke, discarding reads with adapters, uncalled bases, mean Phred below 15, or no exact constant-primer or identifier match. COPE v1.2.5 was used to merge high-quality paired reads. Clonotypes were defined as unique nucleotide sequences and were aligned to IMGT TRB V, D and J references using MiTCR v1.1. The analysis was limited to V-J combinations with a frequency above 0.0001, which together covered 99.2% of repertoires. For each V-J combination, a TCR clonal expansion and chaos score was defined as the ratio of F50 clonal expansion to chaos observed in the TCRdist matrix. Welch's t-statistics and random forest were used to reduce the features to 10 to 15 V-J combinations, which were then used as input to a naive Bayes classifier. Thyroid-blood repertoire similarity was quantified with the Morisita-Horn index. Using fastp trimming at Q25 and MiXCR clonotype assembly, TCRdb reanalyzed the public sequencing data and kept in-frame beta chains. Entries that share a CDR3 protein sequence are merged under the most common genes and DNA. These V and J calls originate from TCRdb's pipeline instead of the authors' own analysis. The sample table shows about 150,000 distinct CDR3 sequences, and about 40% are seen once. The ten most abundant clones make up 4.5% to 6% of the sample.

The germline V gene gives CDR1 as MNHNS and CDR2 as SASEGT. The CDR3 contains 18 residues, cysteine and phenylalanine counted. The read is trimmed to its CDR3 DNA, 54 bases read in frame from base 1. Trimming takes 2 bases from V and 0 bases from J, and the germline ends sit 19 bases apart. The ophthalmopathy patients had moderately to severely active disease, with a Clinical Activity Score of 3 or higher, a NOSPECS grade of 4 or higher, and a disease duration of less than 3 months. Patients were excluded if they had other autoimmune diseases, uncontrolled infections, pregnancy or lactation. Clinical symptoms, serum thyroxine, TRAb, thyroid ultrasound and orbital computed tomography were used for diagnosis. PBMCs were isolated from 7.5 to 10 ml of fresh peripheral blood by Ficoll-Paque density gradient centrifugation. Total RNA was extracted with Trizol reagent and quality-checked on an Agilent 2100 Bioanalyzer.

General study outcomes and caveats: Sample size was not predetermined statistically, and investigators were not blinded to group allocation. In validation, the model predicted ophthalmopathy progression with about 71% sensitivity and roughly 72% specificity; fewer than 15 predicted patients were CT-confirmed with GO in a median of roughly 6.8 months. In cross-validation, the 13-signature model distinguished ophthalmopathy from stable hyperthyroidism with approximately 90% sensitivity and 81.08% specificity, while in the test set the corresponding values were about 80% and 75%. Most expanded thyroid clonotypes with a frequency above 0.001 also appeared in blood, which suggests that blood repertoires may reflect the immune response in the thyroid.

The clonotype was recovered from a woman in her thirties or forties with Graves' ophthalmopathy. Donor details come from another sample of the same person, matched by shared clones. The source material was peripheral blood. The sequence links TRBV6-1 to TRBJ1-1, with a weak D call of TRBD1 (6 bases match). The nucleotide sequence reads as follows: TGTGCCAGCAGTGAAATGGTTGTGGGGGGCGTCGTGAACACTGAAGCTTTCTTT. Its protein product is CASSEMVVGGVVNTEAFF.